This TCR beta chain was observed in a study of low-dose radiotherapy and immunotherapy resistance in tumors. TRAV- and TRBV-specific primers primed first-strand cDNA, covering alpha and beta chains. TCRs were amplified for 15 to 25 PCR cycles with a constant-region primer and V-primer adapter. TCRdb ran MiXCR on the reads and lists one entry per CDR3 protein. The profile shows tens of thousands of distinct CDR3 sequences, around 21% of them singletons. The time point here: after trial treatment. The treatment here: LDRT plus nivolumab, ipilimumab, low-dose cyclophosphamide and aspirin (RACIN trial). This clonotype was counted many times. CDR3 length: 18 amino acids. V lost 2 bases, J lost 2 bases, and 9 bases stayed unmatched. CDR1 MNHNY and CDR2 SVGAGI come from the germline V gene (reference sequence).

The receptor comes from a female donor with ovarian cancer. The chain has TRBV6-6 and TRBJ2-6; 7 positions match TRBD2. Sequenced here: PBMCs, sampled after low-dose radiotherapy plus immunotherapy. The CDR3 region is CASSYRGGAKAGANVLTF. As DNA, the CDR3 is TGTGCCAGCAGTTACCGGGGAGGGGCAAAGGCTGGGGCCAACGTCCTGACTTTC.